These T cell receptor beta chains were read from a single sample in a study of blood T cell repertoires in COVID-19. Assay: immunoSEQ multiplex PCR; the TCRdb copy retains only in-frame clones and omits some. This table has over 250,000 clones, 88% appearing once. Sample: peripheral blood. The source is a woman aged 35 to 49 who had recovered from COVID-19. The CDR3 runs from the conserved cysteine through the conserved F or W. Each record gives: V gene, J gene, clone size, D gene, CDR3 protein, CDR3 DNA. D genes are given only for firm matches. Expanded clones are given a class, and other clones once, few, many or no size at all.

>TRBV3-1/TRBV3-2|TRBJ1-1|NA|NA
CASSQWGDGGTEAFF
TGTGCCAGCAGCCAGTGGGGGGATGGGGGGACTGAAGCTTTCTTT
>TRBV12-2|TRBJ2-1|NA|NA
CASRLVRASGSRYNEQFF
TGTGCAAGTCGCTTAGTGCGGGCTAGCGGGAGCCGCTACAATGAGCAGTTCTTC
>TRBV4-1|TRBJ2-3|NA|TRBD2
CASSQVRAGGGATDTQYF
TGCGCCAGCAGCCAAGTTCGAGCGGGAGGGGGGGCCACAGATACGCAGTATTTT
>TRBV7-3|TRBJ1-1|NA|NA
CASSQAGAHVPGTEAFF
TGTGCCAGCAGCCAAGCGGGGGCACACGTCCCCGGGACTGAAGCTTTCTTT
>TRBV5-1|TRBJ2-7|NA|TRBD1
CASSQGQGAREQYF
TGCGCCAGCAGCCAGGGACAGGGGGCGCGGGAGCAGTACTTC
>TRBV24-1|TRBJ1-5|NA|NA
CATSDHRREGQPQHF
TGTGCCACCAGTGACCATCGCAGGGAGGGTCAGCCCCAGCATTTT
>TRBV29-1|TRBJ2-1|NA|TRBD2
CSARGGTDEQFF
TGCAGCGCCCGGGGGGGGACGGATGAGCAGTTCTTC
>TRBV5-1|TRBJ1-2|NA|NA
CASRGPGRPYGYTF
TGCGCCAGCCGCGGTCCAGGGCGACCCTATGGCTACACCTTC
>TRBV9|TRBJ2-7|once|NA
CASSVGPPMGGAHYEQYF
TGTGCCAGCAGCGTAGGCCCCCCTATGGGGGGGGCACACTACGAGCAGTACTTC
>TRBV9|TRBJ2-3|NA|NA
CASSPRGTDTQYF
TGTGCCAGCAGCCCCCGGGGCACAGATACGCAGTATTTT